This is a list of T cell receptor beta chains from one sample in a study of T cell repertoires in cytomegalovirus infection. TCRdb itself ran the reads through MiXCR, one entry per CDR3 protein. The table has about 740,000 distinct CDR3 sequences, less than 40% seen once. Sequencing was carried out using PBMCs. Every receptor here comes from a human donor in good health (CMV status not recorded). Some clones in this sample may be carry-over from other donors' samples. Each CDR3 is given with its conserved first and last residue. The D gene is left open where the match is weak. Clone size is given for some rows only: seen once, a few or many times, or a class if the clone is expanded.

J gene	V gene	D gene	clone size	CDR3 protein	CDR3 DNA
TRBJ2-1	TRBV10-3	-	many	CAISGTGDYNEQFF	TGTGCCATCAGTGGGACGGGAGACTACAATGAGCAGTTCTTC
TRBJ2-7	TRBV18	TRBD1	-	CASSPLERGREQYF	TGTGCCAGCTCACCACTGGAAAGGGGGCGCGAGCAGTACTTC
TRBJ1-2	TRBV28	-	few	CASSLGPRYGYTF	TGTGCCAGCAGTTTAGGGCCACGCTATGGCTACACCTTC
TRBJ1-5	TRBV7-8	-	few	CASSLEAGINQPQHF	TGTGCCAGCAGCTTAGAGGCAGGGATAAATCAGCCCCAGCATTTT
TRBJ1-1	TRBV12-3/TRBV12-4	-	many	CASSLVPGQGNTEAFF	TGTGCCAGCAGTTTGGTTCCAGGTCAGGGGAACACTGAAGCTTTCTTT
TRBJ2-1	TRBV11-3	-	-	CASSPRLDRLSYNEQFF	TGTGCCAGCAGCCCACGACTAGATAGGCTCTCCTACAATGAGCAGTTCTTC
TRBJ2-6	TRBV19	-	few	CASSISTGWNGANVLTF	TGTGCCAGTAGTATAAGCACAGGGTGGAATGGGGCCAACGTCCTGACTTTC
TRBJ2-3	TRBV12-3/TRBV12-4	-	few	CASSPAVDSTDTQYF	TGTGCCAGCAGTCCCGCAGTCGATAGCACAGATACGCAGTATTTT
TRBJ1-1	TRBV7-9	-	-	CASSLVPGIGQVGNTEAFF	TGTGCCAGCAGCTTAGTTCCGGGGATTGGGCAGGTCGGTAACACTGAAGCTTTCTTT
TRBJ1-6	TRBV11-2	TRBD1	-	CASSPFTGAYNSPLHF	TGTGCCAGCAGCCCGTTTACAGGGGCTTATAATTCACCCCTCCACTTT
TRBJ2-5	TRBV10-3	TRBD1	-	CAISDRGGTGGEIGETQYF	TGTGCCATCAGTGATCGAGGAGGGACAGGGGGCGAGATTGGAGAGACCCAGTACTTC
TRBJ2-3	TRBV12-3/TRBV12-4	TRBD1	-	CASSVTGAIVEYF	TGTGCCAGCAGTGTCACAGGGGCGATAGTGGAGTATTTT
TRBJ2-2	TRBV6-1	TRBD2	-	CASSPPGLAGNTGELFF	TGTGCCAGCAGCCCCCCAGGACTAGCGGGGAACACCGGGGAGCTGTTTTTT
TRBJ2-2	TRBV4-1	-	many	CASSQDPSGPGELFF	TGCGCCAGCAGCCAAGACCCGTCAGGGCCCGGGGAGCTGTTTTTT
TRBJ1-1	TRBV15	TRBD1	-	CATSSAGGRTEAFF	TGTGCCACCAGCAGCGCAGGGGGCCGGACTGAAGCTTTCTTT
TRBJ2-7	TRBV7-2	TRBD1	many	CASSLYRGGEQYF	TGTGCCAGCAGCTTATACAGGGGTGGCGAGCAGTACTTC
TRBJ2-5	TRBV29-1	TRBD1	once	CSVEDPGTGQGETQYF	TGCAGCGTTGAAGATCCCGGGACAGGGCAGGGGGAGACCCAGTACTTC
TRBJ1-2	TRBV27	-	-	CASSLGRQYGYTF	TGTGCCAGCAGTTTAGGTCGCCAGTATGGCTACACCTTC
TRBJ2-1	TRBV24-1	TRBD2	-	CATSDLSRTSVNEQFF	TGTGCCACCAGTGATTTGAGCAGGACTAGCGTCAATGAGCAGTTCTTC
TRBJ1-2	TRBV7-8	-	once	CASSLVGAHYGYNF	TGTGCCAGCAGCTTAGTCGGGGCCCACTATGGCTACAACTTC